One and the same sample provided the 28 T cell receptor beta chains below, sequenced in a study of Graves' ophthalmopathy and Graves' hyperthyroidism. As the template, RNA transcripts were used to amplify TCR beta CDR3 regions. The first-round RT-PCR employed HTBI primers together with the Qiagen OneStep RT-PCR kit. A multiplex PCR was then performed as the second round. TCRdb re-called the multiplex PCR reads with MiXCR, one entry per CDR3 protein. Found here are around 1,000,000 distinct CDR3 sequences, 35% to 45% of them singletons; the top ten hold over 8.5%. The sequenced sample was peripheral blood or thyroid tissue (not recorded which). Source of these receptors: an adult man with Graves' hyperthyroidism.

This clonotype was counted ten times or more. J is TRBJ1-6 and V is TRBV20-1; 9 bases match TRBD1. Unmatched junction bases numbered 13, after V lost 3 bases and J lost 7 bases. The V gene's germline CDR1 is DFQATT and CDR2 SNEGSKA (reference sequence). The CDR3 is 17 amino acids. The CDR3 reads CSASRAGTGLRNSPLHF. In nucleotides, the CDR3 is TGCAGTGCTAGCAGGGCCGGGACAGGGTTGAGGAATTCACCCCTCCACTTT.

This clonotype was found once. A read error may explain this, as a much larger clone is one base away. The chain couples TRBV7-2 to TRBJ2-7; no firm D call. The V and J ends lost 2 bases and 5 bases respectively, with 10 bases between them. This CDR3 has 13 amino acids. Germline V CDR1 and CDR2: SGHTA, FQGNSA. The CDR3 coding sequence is TGTGCCAGCAGCTTAACTTATGAGGACGAGCAGTACTTC. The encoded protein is CASSLTYEDEQYF.

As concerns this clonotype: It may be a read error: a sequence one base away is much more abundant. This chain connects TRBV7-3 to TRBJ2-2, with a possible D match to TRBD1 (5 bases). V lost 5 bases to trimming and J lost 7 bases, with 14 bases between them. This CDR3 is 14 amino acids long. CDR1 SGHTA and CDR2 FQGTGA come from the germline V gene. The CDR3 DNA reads TGTGCCAGCAGCGGGGCATCGGTGGGCGGGGAGCTGTTTTTT. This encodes CASSGASVGGELFF. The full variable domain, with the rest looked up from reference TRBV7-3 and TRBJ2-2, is GAGVSQTPSNKVTEKGKYVELRCDPISGHTALYWYRQSLGQGPEFLIYFQGTGAADDSGLPNDRFFAVRPEGSVSTLKIQRTERGDSAVYLCASSGASVGGELFFGEGSRLTVL.

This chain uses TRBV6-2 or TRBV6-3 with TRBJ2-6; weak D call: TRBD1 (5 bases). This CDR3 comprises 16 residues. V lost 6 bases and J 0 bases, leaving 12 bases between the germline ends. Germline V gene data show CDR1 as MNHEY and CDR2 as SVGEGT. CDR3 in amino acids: CASRGEINSGANVLTF. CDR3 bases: TGTGCCAGCAGAGGGGAAATTAACTCTGGGGCCAACGTCCTGACTTTC.

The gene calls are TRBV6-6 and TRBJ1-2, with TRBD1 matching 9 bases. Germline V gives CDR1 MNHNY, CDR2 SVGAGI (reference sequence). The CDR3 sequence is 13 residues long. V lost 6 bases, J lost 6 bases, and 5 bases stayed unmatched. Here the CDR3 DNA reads TGTGCCAGCAGCCACACAGGGGGCGATGGCTACACCTTC. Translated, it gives CASSHTGGDGYTF.

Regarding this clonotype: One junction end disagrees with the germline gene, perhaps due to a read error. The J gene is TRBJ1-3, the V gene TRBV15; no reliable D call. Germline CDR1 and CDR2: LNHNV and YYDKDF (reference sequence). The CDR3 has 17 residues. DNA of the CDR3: TGTGCCACCAGCAGAGGAGGCCGATGGCGGTCTGGAGACACCATATATTTT. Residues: CATSRGGRWRSGDTIYF.

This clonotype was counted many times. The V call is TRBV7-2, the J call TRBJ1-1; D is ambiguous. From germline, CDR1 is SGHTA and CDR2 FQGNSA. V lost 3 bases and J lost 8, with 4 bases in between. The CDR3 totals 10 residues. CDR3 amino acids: CASSFREAFF. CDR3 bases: TGTGCCAGCAGCTTCCGGGAAGCTTTCTTT.

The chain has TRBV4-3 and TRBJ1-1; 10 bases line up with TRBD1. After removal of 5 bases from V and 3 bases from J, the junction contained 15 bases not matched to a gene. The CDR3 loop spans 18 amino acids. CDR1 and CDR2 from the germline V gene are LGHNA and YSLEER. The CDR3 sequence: CASSLGPGQGSPHTEAFF. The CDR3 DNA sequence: TGCGCCAGCAGCTTGGGGCCGGGACAGGGGTCCCCCCACACTGAAGCTTTCTTT.

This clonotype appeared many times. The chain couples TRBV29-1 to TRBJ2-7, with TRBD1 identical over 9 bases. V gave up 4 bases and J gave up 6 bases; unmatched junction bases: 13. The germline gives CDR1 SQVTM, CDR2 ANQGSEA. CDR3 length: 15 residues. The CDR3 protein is CSVVWGAGQGSEQYF. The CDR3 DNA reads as TGCAGCGTTGTTTGGGGGGCGGGACAGGGCTCCGAGCAGTACTTC.

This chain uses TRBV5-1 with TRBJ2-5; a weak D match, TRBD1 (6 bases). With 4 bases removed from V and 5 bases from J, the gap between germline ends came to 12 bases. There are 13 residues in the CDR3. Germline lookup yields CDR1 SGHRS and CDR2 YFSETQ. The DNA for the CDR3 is TGCGCCAGCAGCGTTCAGGGGTGGGAGACCCAGTACTTC. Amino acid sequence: CASSVQGWETQYF.

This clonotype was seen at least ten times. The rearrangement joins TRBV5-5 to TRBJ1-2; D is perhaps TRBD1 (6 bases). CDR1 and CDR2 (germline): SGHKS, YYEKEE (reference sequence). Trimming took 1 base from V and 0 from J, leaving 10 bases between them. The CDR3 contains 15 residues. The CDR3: CASSLRGPSNYGYTF. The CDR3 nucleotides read TGTGCCAGCAGCTTGCGGGGGCCGTCTAACTATGGCTACACCTTC.

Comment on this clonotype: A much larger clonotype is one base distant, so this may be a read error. Here the CDR3 DNA reads TGTGCCAGCAGTTACGCTACTGAAGCTTCCTTT. Its translation: CASSYATEASF. The chain recombines TRBV6-6 with TRBJ1-1, with D unclear. This CDR3 has 11 residues. The germline gives CDR1 MNHNY, CDR2 SVGAGI (reference sequence).

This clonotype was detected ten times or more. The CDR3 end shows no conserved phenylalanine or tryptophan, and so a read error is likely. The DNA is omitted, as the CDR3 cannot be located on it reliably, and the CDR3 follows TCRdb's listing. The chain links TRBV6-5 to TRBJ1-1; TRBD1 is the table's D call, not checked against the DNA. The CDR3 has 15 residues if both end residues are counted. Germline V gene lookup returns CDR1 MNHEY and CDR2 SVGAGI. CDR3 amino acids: CASSYDSGGSLEGVL.

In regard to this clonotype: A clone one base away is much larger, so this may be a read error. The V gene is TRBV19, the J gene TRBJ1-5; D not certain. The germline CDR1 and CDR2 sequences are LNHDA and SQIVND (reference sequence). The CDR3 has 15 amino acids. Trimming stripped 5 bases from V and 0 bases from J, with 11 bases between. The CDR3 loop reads CASSAGVYSNQPQHF. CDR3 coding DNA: TGTGCCAGTAGTGCAGGCGTCTATAGCAATCAGCCCCAGCATTTT. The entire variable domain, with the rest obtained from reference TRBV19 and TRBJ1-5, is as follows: DGGITQSPKYLFRKEGQNVTLSCEQNLNHDAMYWYRQDPGQGLRLIYYSQIVNDFQKGDIAEGYSVSREKKESFPLTVTSAQKNPTAFYLCASSAGVYSNQPQHFGDGTRLSIL.

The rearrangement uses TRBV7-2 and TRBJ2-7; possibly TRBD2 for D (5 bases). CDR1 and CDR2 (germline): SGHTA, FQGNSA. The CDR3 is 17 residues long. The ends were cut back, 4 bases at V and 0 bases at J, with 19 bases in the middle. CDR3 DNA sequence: TGTGCCAGCAGCTCAACTCGGGGTGGCTTAAACTCCTACGAGCAGTACTTC. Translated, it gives CASSSTRGGLNSYEQYF.

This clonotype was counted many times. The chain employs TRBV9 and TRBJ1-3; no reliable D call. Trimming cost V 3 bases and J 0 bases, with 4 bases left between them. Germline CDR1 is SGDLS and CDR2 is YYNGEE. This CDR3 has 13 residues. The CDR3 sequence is CASSGFSGNTIYF. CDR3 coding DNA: TGTGCCAGCAGCGGATTCTCTGGAAACACCATATATTTT.

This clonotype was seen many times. The CDR3: CASSLVSGTNEKLFF. In nucleotides, the CDR3 is TGCGCCAGCAGCTTGGTGTCAGGAACTAATGAAAAACTGTTTTTT. The chain employs TRBV5-1 and TRBJ1-4; no definite D call. CDR3 length: 15 residues. Germline V gives CDR1 SGHRS, CDR2 YFSETQ. V shed 0 bases and J shed 1 base, with 7 bases lying between them.

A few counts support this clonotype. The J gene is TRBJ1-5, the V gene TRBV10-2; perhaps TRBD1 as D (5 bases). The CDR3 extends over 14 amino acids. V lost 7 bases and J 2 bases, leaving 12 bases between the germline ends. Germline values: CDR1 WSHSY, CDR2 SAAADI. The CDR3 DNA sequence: TGCGCCAGCAAGAAGGAACAGGGCAATCAGCCCCAGCATTTT. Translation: CASKKEQGNQPQHF.

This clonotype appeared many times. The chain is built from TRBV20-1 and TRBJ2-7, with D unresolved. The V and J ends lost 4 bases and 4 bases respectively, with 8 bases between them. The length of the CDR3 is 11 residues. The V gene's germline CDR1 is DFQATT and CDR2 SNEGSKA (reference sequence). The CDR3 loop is CSATSLYEQYF. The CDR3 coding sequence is TGCAGTGCTACTTCGTTGTACGAGCAGTACTTC.

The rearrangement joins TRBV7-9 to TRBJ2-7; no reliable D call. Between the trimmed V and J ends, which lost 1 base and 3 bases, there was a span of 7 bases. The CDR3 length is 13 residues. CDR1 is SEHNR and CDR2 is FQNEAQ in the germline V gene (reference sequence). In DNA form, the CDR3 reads TGTGCCAGCAGCTTAGGTCCCCACTACGAGCAGTACTTC. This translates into CASSLGPHYEQYF.

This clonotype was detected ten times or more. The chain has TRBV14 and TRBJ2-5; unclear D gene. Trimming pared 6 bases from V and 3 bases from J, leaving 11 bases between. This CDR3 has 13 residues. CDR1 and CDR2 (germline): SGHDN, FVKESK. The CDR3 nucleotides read TGTGCCAGCAGACGAACTGAAGAAGAGACCCAGTACTTC. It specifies CASRRTEEETQYF. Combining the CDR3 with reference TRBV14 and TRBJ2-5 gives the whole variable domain EAGVTQFPSHSVIEKGQTVTLRCDPISGHDNLYWYRRVMGKEIKFLLHFVKESKQDESGMPNNRFLAERTGGTYSTLKVQPAELEDSGVYFCASRRTEEETQYFGPGTRLLVL.

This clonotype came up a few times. CDR3 loop: CSVGTFDKTSGEYEQYF. CDR3 DNA: TGCAGCGTGGGGACCTTTGACAAGACTAGCGGGGAGTACGAGCAGTACTTC. The chain uses TRBV29-1 and TRBJ2-7, with 11 bases lining up with TRBD2. The V and J ends lost 6 bases and 4 bases, in that order; junction bases with no gene match: 17. This CDR3 is built from 17 residues. The germline V gene encodes CDR1 SQVTM and CDR2 ANQGSEA.

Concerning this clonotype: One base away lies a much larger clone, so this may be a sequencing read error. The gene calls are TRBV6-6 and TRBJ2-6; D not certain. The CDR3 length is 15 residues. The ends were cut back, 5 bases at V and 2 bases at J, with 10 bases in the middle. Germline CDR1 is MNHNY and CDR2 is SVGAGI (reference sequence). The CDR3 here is CASSHLRAGANVLTF. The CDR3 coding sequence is TGTGCCAGCAGTCACCTCAGAGCTGGGGCCAACGTCCTGACTTTC.

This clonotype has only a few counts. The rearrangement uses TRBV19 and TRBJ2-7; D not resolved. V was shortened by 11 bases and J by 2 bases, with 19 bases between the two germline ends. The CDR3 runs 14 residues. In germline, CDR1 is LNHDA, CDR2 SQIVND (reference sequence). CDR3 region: CAWSRQGGPYEQYF. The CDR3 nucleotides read TGTGCCTGGAGCCGACAAGGCGGCCCCTACGAGCAGTACTTC. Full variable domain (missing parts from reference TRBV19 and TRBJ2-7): DGGITQSPKYLFRKEGQNVTLSCEQNLNHDAMYWYRQDPGQGLRLIYYSQIVNDFQKGDIAEGYSVSREKKESFPLTVTSAQKNPTAFYLCAWSRQGGPYEQYFGPGTRLTVT.

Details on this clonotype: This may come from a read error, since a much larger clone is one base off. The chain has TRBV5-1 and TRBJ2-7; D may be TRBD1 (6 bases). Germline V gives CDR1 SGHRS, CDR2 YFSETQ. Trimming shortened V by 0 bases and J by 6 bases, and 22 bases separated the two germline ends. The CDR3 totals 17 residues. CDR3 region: CASSLVASWQGLGEQYF. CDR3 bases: TGCGCCAGCAGCTTGGTGGCGTCTTGGCAGGGGTTGGGCGAGCAGTACTTC.

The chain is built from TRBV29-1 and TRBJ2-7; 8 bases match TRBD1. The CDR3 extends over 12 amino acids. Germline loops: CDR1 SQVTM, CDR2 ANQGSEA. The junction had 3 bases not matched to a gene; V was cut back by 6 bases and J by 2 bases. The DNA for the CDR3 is TGCAGCGTCCAGGGGGCCCCCTACGAGCAGTACTTC. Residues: CSVQGAPYEQYF.

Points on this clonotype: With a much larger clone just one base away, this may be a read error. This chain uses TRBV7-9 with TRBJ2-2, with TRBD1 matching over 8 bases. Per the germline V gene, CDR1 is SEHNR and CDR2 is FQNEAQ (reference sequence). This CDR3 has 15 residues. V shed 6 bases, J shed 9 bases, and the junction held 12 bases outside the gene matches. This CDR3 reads CASRWTGMILRELFF. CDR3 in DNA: TGTGCCAGCAGGTGGACAGGGATGATTCTACGGGAGCTGTTTTTT.

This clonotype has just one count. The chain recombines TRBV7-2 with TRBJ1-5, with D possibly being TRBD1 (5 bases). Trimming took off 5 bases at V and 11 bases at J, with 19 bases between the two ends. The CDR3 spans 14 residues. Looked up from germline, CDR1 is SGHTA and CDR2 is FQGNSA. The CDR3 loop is CASSQQDAGETQHF. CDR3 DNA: TGTGCCAGCAGCCAACAGGACGCCGGAGAGACCCAGCATTTT.